These 9 T cell receptor beta chains came from one sample sequenced in a study of T cell responses to AZD1222 COVID-19 vaccine. Generated by immunoSEQ multiplex PCR, the TCRdb table keeps only in-frame clones and is missing some. The repertoire holds 13,000 to 15,000 clones, roughly four fifths seen once, with around 40% in the top ten. Material: peripheral blood, obtained 28 days after the second AZD1222 dose. The receptors derive from an adult who received the AZD1222 COVID-19 vaccine.

This chain joins TRBV7-9 and TRBJ1-2, with D possibly matching TRBD1 (5 bases). The CDR3 loop spans 14 amino acids. Germline V gives CDR1 SEHNR, CDR2 FQNEAQ (reference sequence). V dropped 2 bases and J dropped 8 bases, with 15 bases sitting between them. The CDR3 reads CASSLLGMGVGYTF. The DNA of the CDR3 is TGTGCCAGCAGCTTATTGGGGATGGGGGTCGGCTACACCTTC.

The chain has TRBV7-3 and TRBJ2-3; D remains unclear. The CDR3 runs to 14 residues. Germline V gene sequence: CDR1 SGHTA, CDR2 FQGTGA. The V gene lost 4 bases and the J gene lost 9 bases, with 17 bases spanning the gap. The CDR3 coding sequence is TGTGCCAGCAGCTCCCTAGAGAGTCCTGGAACGCAGTATTTT. It translates to CASSSLESPGTQYF.

CDR3 in DNA: TGTGCCAGCTCCGGGGGTTACGAGACCCAGTACTTC. Protein product: CASSGGYETQYF. The chain employs TRBV2 and TRBJ2-5; weak D call: TRBD2 (6 bases). The CDR3 runs 12 residues. Trimming cost V 8 bases and J 5 bases, with 12 bases left between them. Per germline, CDR1 SNHLY and CDR2 FYNNEI.

The chain is built from TRBV6-2 or TRBV6-3 and TRBJ2-1, with D unresolved. CDR1 and CDR2 from the germline V gene are MNHEY and SVGEGT. The CDR3 is 15 amino acids. V was cut by 2 bases and J by 8 bases, with 16 bases left in between. The CDR3, as DNA: TGTGCCAGCAGTTACAGGGCCCAAGGGATCGATGAGCAGTTCTTC. Protein sequence: CASSYRAQGIDEQFF.

This chain connects TRBV6-6 to TRBJ1-5; D is undetermined. Trimming left V 5 bases short and J 1 base short, with 9 bases between. There are 14 residues in the CDR3. Germline V gives CDR1 MNHNY, CDR2 SVGAGI (reference sequence). In nucleotides, the CDR3 is TGTGCCAGCAGTCAATCCCAAAGCAATCAGCCCCAGCATTTT. This codes for CASSQSQSNQPQHF.

The rearrangement uses TRBV12-3 or TRBV12-4 and TRBJ1-1; D remains unclear. The CDR3 contains 13 residues. The V end was cut by 5 bases, the J end by 7 bases, with 14 bases between. In nucleotides, the CDR3 is TGTGCCAGCAGTAACCGGGGAGAGGGTGAAGCTTTCTTT. This translates into CASSNRGEGEAFF.

This clone has only one observation. This sequence joins TRBV4-3 and TRBJ2-5, with D perhaps assigned TRBD1 or TRBD2 (5 bases each). Germline CDR1 reads LGHNA; CDR2 reads YSLEER. The CDR3 contains 14 residues. Deletions cut 1 base from V and 4 bases from J, with 10 bases between. Written as DNA, the CDR3 is TGCGCCAGCAGCCAAGGGGGGACCGGAGAGACCCAGTACTTC. It translates to CASSQGGTGETQYF.

This clone showed up just once. The V gene is TRBV7-9, the J gene TRBJ1-2, with 7 nucleotides matching TRBD1. Germline loops: CDR1 SEHNR, CDR2 FQNEAQ (reference sequence). Trimming removed 1 base from V and 3 bases from J; junction bases left unmatched: 11. The CDR3 loop spans 17 amino acids. CDR3 in amino acids: CASSLVKAGTEYYGYTF. CDR3 nucleotide sequence: TGTGCCAGCAGCTTAGTTAAGGCCGGGACAGAGTACTATGGCTACACCTTC.

This chain uses TRBV6-5 with TRBJ1-1; 7 positions agree with TRBD1. This CDR3 region has 14 residues. The germline V gene encodes CDR1 MNHEY and CDR2 SVGAGI. V was pared by 6 bases and J by 0 bases, with 4 bases of the junction left unmatched. CDR3 sequence (DNA): TGTGCCAGCAGACCAGACAGGGTGAACACTGAAGCTTTCTTT. The encoded protein is CASRPDRVNTEAFF.